This entry lists 29 T cell receptor beta chains sequenced from one sample in a study of shared clonotypes between healthy human individuals (dated by TCRdb to about 2020). Libraries were built with the immunoSEQ multiplex PCR assay. TCRdb's version of the immuneACCESS table is confined to in-frame rearrangements and falls short of the full clone set. An unresolved V gene accounts for under half of the shortfall where checked; the remainder is of unknown origin. This sample lists about 2.4 million clones; approximately 93% were detected once. The ten most abundant clones make up 0.36% of the sample. Sequencing used naive CD4+ T cells from PBMCs. Interpreted using the paper, the cell subset or site label stands for: CD45RA+ positively selected. The source of these receptors is a man between 18 and 29 years old in good health. Some clones in this sample may be carry-over from other donors' samples.

The V gene is TRBV28, the J gene TRBJ1-5; D not resolved. The germline CDR1 and CDR2 sequences are MDHEN and SYDVKM. The V end lost 1 base, the J end lost 4 bases, and 14 bases lay between the germline ends. There are 16 residues in the CDR3. The DNA for the CDR3 is TGTGCCAGCAGTTTATTGGGGTCGGGTGAGAATCAGCCCCAGCATTTT. Translating gives CASSLLGSGENQPQHF. Together with reference TRBV28 and TRBJ1-5, the CDR3 gives the full variable domain: DVKVTQSSRYLVKRTGEKVFLECVQDMDHENMFWYRQDPGLGLRLIYFSYDVKMKEKGDIPEGYSVSREKKERFSLILESASTNQTSMYLCASSLLGSGENQPQHFGDGTRLSIL.

This chain uses TRBV5-1 with TRBJ2-3, with TRBD1 matching 7 bases. V gave up 1 base and J gave up 0 bases; unmatched junction bases: 2. Germline lookup yields CDR1 SGHRS and CDR2 YFSETQ. CDR3 length equals 15 residues. CDR3: CASSLRDRSTDTQYF. The CDR3 coding sequence is TGCGCCAGCAGCTTGCGGGACAGAAGCACAGATACGCAGTATTTT.

This clone was observed a single time. This rearrangement joins TRBV7-3 to TRBJ2-5; the D is unclear. This CDR3 contains 13 residues. Germline assignment: CDR1 SGHTA and CDR2 FQGTGA. The germline V and J ends were trimmed by 3 bases and 2 bases, with 7 bases remaining between them. The CDR3 region has the DNA TGTGCCAGCAGCTTTGAAATGCAAGAGACCCAGTACTTC. Amino acid sequence: CASSFEMQETQYF.

The genes are TRBV7-3 and TRBJ2-1; TRBD2 aligns across 14 bases. This CDR3 is built from 15 residues. The V gene end was trimmed by 4 bases and the J gene end by 10 bases; junction bases not matched to a gene: 6. The germline CDR1 and CDR2 sequences are SGHTA and FQGTGA. CDR3 nucleotide sequence: TGTGCCAGCAGCTCGGGGACTAGCGGGAGTTGGGAGCAGTTCTTC. This gives the protein CASSSGTSGSWEQFF.

This chain's CDR3 is CASSRTYEQYF. The CDR3 coding sequence is TGTGCCAGCAGCCGTACCTACGAGCAGTACTTC. The chain links TRBV5-6 to TRBJ2-5; D unclear. The J call is doubtful: the DNA matches TRBJ2-7 better. Germline loops: CDR1 SGHDT, CDR2 YYEEEE. The CDR3 extends over 11 amino acids.

As regards this clone: The sample carries other DNA sequences with the same CDR3. The rearrangement links TRBV7-3 to TRBJ2-2; D perhaps matches TRBD2 (6 bases). CDR1 and CDR2 from the germline V gene are SGHTA and FQGTGA. V lost 4 bases and J 5 bases, leaving 8 bases between the germline ends. This CDR3 spans 13 amino acids. The CDR3, as DNA: TGTGCCAGCAGCTCGGGGGATACCGGGGAGCTGTTTTTT. Its translation: CASSSGDTGELFF.

V usage is TRBV15 and J usage is TRBJ1-2; 11 bases map to TRBD1. Germline CDR1 reads LNHNV; CDR2 reads YYDKDF (reference sequence). Trimming took 6 bases from V and 2 from J; bases not matched to a gene: 5. This CDR3 has 15 residues. The CDR3: CATRDRGRGNYGYTF. The CDR3, as DNA: TGTGCCACCAGGGACAGGGGGCGAGGAAACTATGGCTACACCTTC.

CDR3 DNA sequence: TGTGCCAGCAGCCGTGGACAGACCACAGATACGCAGTATTTT. Encoded protein: CASSRGQTTDTQYF. The chain is built from TRBV7-2 and TRBJ2-3, with D maybe TRBD1 (6 bases). Trimming cost V 5 bases and J 2 bases, with 11 bases left between them. The germline CDR1 and CDR2 sequences are SGHTA and FQGNSA. The CDR3 consists of 14 residues.

In regard to this clone: Additional DNA sequences in this sample encode the identical CDR3. The rearrangement uses TRBV5-4 and TRBJ2-1; 10 bases fit TRBD2. With 0 bases clipped from V and 0 bases from J, the junction kept 0 bases outside the gene matches. CDR1 is SGHNT and CDR2 is YYREEE in the germline V gene (reference sequence). This CDR3 spans 16 amino acids. CDR3 sequence: CASSLGLAGSYNEQFF. In DNA, the CDR3 is TGTGCCAGCAGCTTGGGACTAGCGGGCTCCTACAATGAGCAGTTCTTC.

The rearrangement uses TRBV10-1 and TRBJ2-1; D is perhaps TRBD1 (5 bases). Per the germline V gene, CDR1 is WNHNN and CDR2 is SYGVQD (reference sequence). CDR3 length equals 15 residues. V dropped 7 bases and J dropped 0 bases, with 13 bases sitting between them. Written as DNA, the CDR3 is TGCGCCAGCAAAAGAACAGGTCACTCCTACAATGAGCAGTTCTTC. Amino acid sequence: CASKRTGHSYNEQFF.

The rearrangement links TRBV19 to TRBJ2-5, with TRBD2 matching 8 bases. V lost 4 bases to trimming and J lost 5 bases; unmatched junction nucleotides: 12. The germline gives CDR1 LNHDA, CDR2 SQIVND (reference sequence). This CDR3 is 16 amino acids long. CDR3 region: CASSRGSGITMETQYF. The CDR3 DNA is TGTGCCAGTAGTAGGGGTAGCGGGATCACAATGGAGACCCAGTACTTC.

The rearrangement links TRBV7-2 to TRBJ2-7, with 10 bases matching TRBD2. The CDR3 covers 14 residues. The V gene end was trimmed by 5 bases and the J gene end by 3 bases; junction bases not matched to a gene: 4. CDR1 and CDR2 (germline): SGHTA, FQGNSA. The CDR3 DNA follows: TGTGCCAGCAGCCGAGCGGGAGGGAACTACGAGCAGTACTTC. It is translated as CASSRAGGNYEQYF.

This clone has only one observation. Other DNA variants within this sample encode the same CDR3. The rearrangement links TRBV5-1 to TRBJ2-3; the D gene is possibly TRBD1 (6 bases). This CDR3 has 14 residues. V lost 4 bases and J lost 3, with 12 bases in between. CDR1 and CDR2 from the germline V gene are SGHRS and YFSETQ. The CDR3 DNA follows: TGCGCCAGCAGCCCGGGGACAAGGACAGATACGCAGTATTTT. Amino acids: CASSPGTRTDTQYF.

The chain combines TRBV7-9 with TRBJ2-5, with TRBD2 as a possible D gene (6 bases). The CDR3 has 15 amino acids. Germline loops: CDR1 SEHNR, CDR2 FQNEAQ (reference sequence). Between the trimmed V and J ends, which lost 5 bases and 5 bases, there was a span of 18 bases. This CDR3 reads CASSPRGTAEETQYF. CDR3 DNA sequence: TGTGCCAGCAGCCCGAGAGGGACTGCGGAGGAGACCCAGTACTTC. The variable domain in full, completed from reference TRBV7-9 and TRBJ2-5, reads DTGVSQNPRHKITKRGQNVTFRCDPISEHNRLYWYRQTLGQGPEFLTYFQNEAQLEKSRLLSDRFSAERPKGSFSTLEIQRTEQGDSAMYLCASSPRGTAEETQYFGPGTRLLVL.

The CDR3 DNA reads as TGTGCCAGCAGCTTAGCCCTCCTTGAGGGACCCCTAAGCGAGCAGTACTTC. Its translation: CASSLALLEGPLSEQYF. This rearrangement joins TRBV7-2 to TRBJ2-7; D assignment may be TRBD1 or TRBD2 (5 bases each). Trimming took off 0 bases at V and 6 bases at J, with 21 bases between the two ends. CDR1 and CDR2 from the germline V gene are SGHTA and FQGNSA. The length of the CDR3 is 17 residues.

In this sample, this clone turned up once. Other nucleotide sequences from this sample produce the same CDR3. DNA for the CDR3: TGTGCCAGCAGCTCACAGCCAAACACTGAAGCTTTCTTT. Translating gives CASSSQPNTEAFF. The V and J genes are TRBV7-3 and TRBJ1-1, with no clear D. Trimming removed 4 bases from V and 2 bases from J, with 8 bases in between. This CDR3 spans 13 amino acids. CDR1 and CDR2 from the germline V gene are SGHTA and FQGTGA.

This chain joins TRBV19 and TRBJ2-2; no firm D call. The CDR3 totals 13 residues. V lost 8 bases and J 4 bases, leaving 11 bases between the germline ends. The germline CDR1 and CDR2 sequences are LNHDA and SQIVND (reference sequence). The CDR3 DNA is TGTGCCAGTCGTAAGGGTAGCACCGGGGAGCTGTTTTTT. This gives the protein CASRKGSTGELFF. Supplemented by reference TRBV19 and TRBJ2-2, the full variable domain reads DGGITQSPKYLFRKEGQNVTLSCEQNLNHDAMYWYRQDPGQGLRLIYYSQIVNDFQKGDIAEGYSVSREKKESFPLTVTSAQKNPTAFYLCASRKGSTGELFFGEGSRLTVL.

V gene TRBV5-1 combines with J gene TRBJ2-5; a possible D gene is TRBD2 (6 bases). Looked up from germline, CDR1 is SGHRS and CDR2 is YFSETQ. CDR3 size: 15 residues. V lost 1 base and J lost 3, with 13 bases in between. The CDR3 nucleotides read TGCGCCAGCAGCTTGTATTCGGGAGAAGAAGAGACCCAGTACTTC. This translates into CASSLYSGEEETQYF.

Remarks on this clone: Different DNA sequences within this sample yield the same CDR3. The J gene is TRBJ2-5, the V gene TRBV7-3; D gene unclear. CDR1 and CDR2 (germline): SGHTA, FQGTGA. V was cut by 1 base and J by 4 bases, with 7 bases left in between. This CDR3 comprises 13 residues. CDR3 sequence: CASSLNGRETQYF. The CDR3 region has the DNA TGTGCCAGCAGCTTAAACGGCCGAGAGACCCAGTACTTC.

The V call is TRBV4-1, the J call TRBJ1-4; D is undetermined. Germline assignment: CDR1 MGHRA and CDR2 YSYEKL. The V end was cut by 4 bases, the J end by 2 bases, with 8 bases between. This CDR3 has 14 residues. In DNA form, the CDR3 reads TGCGCCAGCAGCCCAGTAGGGACTAATGAAAAACTGTTTTTT. Protein: CASSPVGTNEKLFF.

The chain uses TRBV5-1 and TRBJ2-5; TRBD2 aligns across 8 bases. Judging by the DNA end, TRBJ2-7 fits better; the J call may be wrong. The CDR3 is 15 amino acids. CDR1 and CDR2 from the germline V gene are SGHRS and YFSETQ. The CDR3 loop is CASSLAGRSSYEQYF. The CDR3 DNA reads as TGCGCCAGCAGTTTAGCGGGAAGGAGCTCCTACGAGCAGTACTTC.

Notes on this clone: Different DNA sequences within this sample yield the same CDR3. The chain employs TRBV20-1 and TRBJ1-2, with a tentative D call TRBD1 (6 bases). CDR1 and CDR2 from the germline V gene are DFQATT and SNEGSKA (reference sequence). V lost 3 bases and J 5 bases, leaving 7 bases between the germline ends. This CDR3 region has 11 residues. CDR3 in amino acids: CSARGAYGYTF. The DNA of the CDR3 is TGCAGTGCTAGGGGGGCTTATGGCTACACCTTC.

The chain uses TRBV4-1 and TRBJ2-4, with 7 nucleotides matching TRBD2. The germline gives CDR1 MGHRA, CDR2 YSYEKL. The CDR3 is 15 residues long. The V segment lost 4 bases and the J segment 6 bases; nucleotides outside the gene matches: 9. The CDR3 here is CASSPRGGAGNIQYF. CDR3 bases: TGCGCCAGCAGCCCTCGGGGAGGGGCGGGAAACATTCAGTACTTC.

The chain links TRBV2 to TRBJ2-7; D perhaps matches TRBD2 (6 bases). Trimming left V 7 bases short and J 3 bases short, with 19 bases between. This CDR3 has 15 amino acids. CDR1 is SNHLY and CDR2 is FYNNEI in the germline V gene. The CDR3 coding sequence is TGTGCCAGCACCTACACCGGGAGTGGGAGCTACGAGCAGTACTTC. It codes for CASTYTGSGSYEQYF.

This clone came up a few times. At the DNA level, this CDR3 is encoded by other sequences in the same sample as well. V usage is TRBV9 and J usage is TRBJ2-3; D uncertain. The ends were cut back, 4 bases at V and 0 bases at J, with 3 bases in the middle. Per the germline V gene, CDR1 is SGDLS and CDR2 is YYNGEE. This CDR3 has 12 residues. In DNA form, the CDR3 reads TGTGCCAGCAGCCCTAGCACAGATACGCAGTATTTT. Protein product: CASSPSTDTQYF.

The chain employs TRBV5-5 and TRBJ2-1; a weak D match, TRBD2 (6 bases). The CDR3 consists of 14 residues. CDR1 and CDR2 (germline): SGHKS, YYEKEE (reference sequence). Trimming shortened V by 4 bases and J by 5 bases, and 13 bases separated the two germline ends. This chain's CDR3 is CASSGSGSHNEQFF. The CDR3 DNA sequence: TGTGCCAGCAGCGGGTCCGGGAGTCACAATGAGCAGTTCTTC.

The V and J genes are TRBV7-2 and TRBJ1-1; tentative D call: TRBD1 (5 bases). Trimming took 0 bases from V and 6 from J, leaving 8 bases between them. Germline V gene data show CDR1 as SGHTA and CDR2 as FQGNSA. This CDR3 is 13 amino acids long. This CDR3 is CASSLAGGAEAFF. CDR3 bases: TGTGCCAGCAGCTTAGCCGGAGGGGCTGAAGCTTTCTTT. The whole variable domain, filled in from reference TRBV7-2 and TRBJ1-1, reads GAGVSQSPSNKVTEKGKDVELRCDPISGHTALYWYRQSLGQGLEFLIYFQGNSAPDKSGLPSDRFSAERTGGSVSTLTIQRTQQEDSAVYLCASSLAGGAEAFFGQGTRLTVV.

The chain carries TRBV10-3 and TRBJ1-1; no clear D. Trimming cost V 7 bases and J 4 bases, with 19 bases left between them. Per germline, CDR1 ENHRY and CDR2 SYGVKD. The CDR3 length is 15 residues. For the CDR3, the DNA is TGTGCCATCACCCCCGTGGGCAGTAGCGGCACTGAAGCTTTCTTT. Encoded protein: CAITPVGSSGTEAFF.

A single count supports this clone. V and J are TRBV7-2 and TRBJ1-1; possibly TRBD1 for D (5 bases). Germline V gives CDR1 SGHTA, CDR2 FQGNSA. Trimming cost V 1 base and J 0 bases, with 12 bases left between them. The CDR3 has 16 residues. CDR3 sequence: CASSLGRGYVNTEAFF. The CDR3, as DNA: TGTGCCAGCAGCTTAGGACGGGGCTACGTGAACACTGAAGCTTTCTTT.